This T cell receptor (beta chain) is drawn from a study of T cells in Graves' hyperthyroidism and ophthalmopathy. Regions amplified from RNA transcripts were the TCR beta CDR3 regions. When the TCR CDR3 underwent first-round RT-PCR, the HTBI primer set was used. TCRdb called the multiplex PCR reads again in MiXCR, with one record for every CDR3 protein. There are roughly 250,000 distinct CDR3 sequences in the sample; about a sixth occur only once, and about 30% lies in the top ten. As to this clonotype: The target antigen is unknown.

V trimming: 5 bases; J trimming: 4 bases; junction bases outside the gene matches: 5. CDR1 and CDR2 from the germline V gene are WNHNN and SYGVQD (reference sequence). This CDR3 has 14 amino acids. Inclusion characteristics of ophthalmopathy patients comprised a Clinical Activity Score of at least 3, a NOSPECS grade of at least 4, and duration under 3 months. The study left out patients who had uncontrolled infection, other autoimmune disease, pregnancy or lactation. Findings and limits, study-wide: Most clonotypes that expanded in the thyroid above 0.001 also showed up in blood.

The TCR comes from a woman aged 18-29 years with Graves' ophthalmopathy. V usage is TRBV10-1 and J usage is TRBJ1-1; TRBD1 aligns across 9 bases. The sequenced sample was blood. The CDR3 nucleotides are TGCGCCAGCAGTCCCGGGACAGGGAGCACTGAAGCTTTCTTT. Translating gives CASSPGTGSTEAFF.